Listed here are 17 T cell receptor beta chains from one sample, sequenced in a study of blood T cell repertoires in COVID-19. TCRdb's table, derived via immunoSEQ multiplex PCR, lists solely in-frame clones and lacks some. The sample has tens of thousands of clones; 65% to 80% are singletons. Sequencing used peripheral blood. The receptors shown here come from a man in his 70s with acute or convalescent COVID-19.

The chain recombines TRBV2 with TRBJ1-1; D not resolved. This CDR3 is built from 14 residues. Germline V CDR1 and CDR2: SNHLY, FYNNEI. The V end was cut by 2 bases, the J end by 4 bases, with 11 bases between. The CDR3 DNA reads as TGTGCCAGCAGTGAACGAACACCGGGCACTGAAGCTTTCTTT. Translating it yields CASSERTPGTEAFF. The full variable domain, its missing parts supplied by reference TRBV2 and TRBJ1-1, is EPEVTQTPSHQVTQMGQEVILRCVPISNHLYFYWYRQILGQKVEFLVSFYNNEISEKSEIFDDQFSVERPDGSNFTLKIRSTKLEDSAMYFCASSERTPGTEAFFGQGTRLTVV.

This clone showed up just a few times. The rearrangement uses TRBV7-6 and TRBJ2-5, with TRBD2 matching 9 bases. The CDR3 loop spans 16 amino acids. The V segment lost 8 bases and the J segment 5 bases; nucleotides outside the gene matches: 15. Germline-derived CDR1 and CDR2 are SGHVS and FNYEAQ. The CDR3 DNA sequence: TGTGCCAGCGCGGGGAGCGGGGGGACCTCTTGGGAGACCCAGTACTTC. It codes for CASAGSGGTSWETQYF.

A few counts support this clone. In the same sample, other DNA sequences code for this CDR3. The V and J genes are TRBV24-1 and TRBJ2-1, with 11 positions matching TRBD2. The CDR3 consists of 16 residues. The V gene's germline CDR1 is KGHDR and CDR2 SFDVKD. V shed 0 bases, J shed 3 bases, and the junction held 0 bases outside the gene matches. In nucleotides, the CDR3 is TGTGCCACCAGTGATTTGGGGACTAGCGGCTACAATGAGCAGTTCTTC. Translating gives CATSDLGTSGYNEQFF.

In DNA, the CDR3 is TGTGCCAGCAGTTTCGTCCCGGGACACCTATACGAGCAGTACTTC. Its translation: CASSFVPGHLYEQYF. The genes are TRBV27 and TRBJ2-7, with D perhaps matching TRBD1 (6 bases). Germline CDR1 reads MNHEY; CDR2 reads SMNVEV (reference sequence). V dropped 3 bases and J dropped 4 bases, with 16 bases sitting between them. This CDR3 comprises 15 residues.

In DNA, the CDR3 is TGTGCCAGCAGGGGACTAGTCTCCTACAATGAGCAGTTCTTC. The encoded protein is CASRGLVSYNEQFF. The chain uses TRBV6-5 and TRBJ2-1; TRBD2 aligns across 8 bases. This CDR3 comprises 14 residues. V shed 6 bases and J 0 bases; nucleotides not matched to a gene: 1. Germline lookup yields CDR1 MNHEY and CDR2 SVGAGI.

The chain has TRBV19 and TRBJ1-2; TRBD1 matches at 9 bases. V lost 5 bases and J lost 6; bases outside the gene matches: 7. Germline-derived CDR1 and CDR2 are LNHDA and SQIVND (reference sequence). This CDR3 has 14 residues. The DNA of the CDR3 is TGTGCCAGTAGTGCCGGGACAGGGTCGAATGGCTACACCTTC. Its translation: CASSAGTGSNGYTF.

The CDR3 here is CATSQVVSTGELFF. The CDR3, as DNA: TGTGCCACCAGCCAAGTTGTTAGCACCGGGGAGCTGTTTTTT. V usage is TRBV15 and J usage is TRBJ2-2, with D hard to call. V lost 5 bases, J lost 4 bases, and 11 bases lay in between. This CDR3 spans 14 amino acids. Germline V gene data show CDR1 as LNHNV and CDR2 as YYDKDF (reference sequence).

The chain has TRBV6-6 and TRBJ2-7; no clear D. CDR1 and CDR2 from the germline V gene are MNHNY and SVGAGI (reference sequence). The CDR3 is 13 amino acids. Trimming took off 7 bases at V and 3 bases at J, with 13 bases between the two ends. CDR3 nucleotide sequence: TGTGCCAGCACCAACGAGGTATACTACGAGCAGTACTTC. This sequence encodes CASTNEVYYEQYF.

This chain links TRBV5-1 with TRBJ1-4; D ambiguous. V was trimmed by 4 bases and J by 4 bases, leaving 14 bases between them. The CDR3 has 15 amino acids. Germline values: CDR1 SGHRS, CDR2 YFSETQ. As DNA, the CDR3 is TGCGCCAGCAGCCTAGGAGGGAACCTTAATGAAAAACTGTTTTTT. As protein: CASSLGGNLNEKLFF.

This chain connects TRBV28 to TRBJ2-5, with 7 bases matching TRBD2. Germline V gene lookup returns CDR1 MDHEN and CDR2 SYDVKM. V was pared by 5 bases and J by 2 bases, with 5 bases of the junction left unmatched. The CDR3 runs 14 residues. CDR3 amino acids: CASSLTSVQETQYF. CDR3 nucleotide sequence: TGTGCCAGCAGTCTTACTAGCGTACAAGAGACCCAGTACTTC.

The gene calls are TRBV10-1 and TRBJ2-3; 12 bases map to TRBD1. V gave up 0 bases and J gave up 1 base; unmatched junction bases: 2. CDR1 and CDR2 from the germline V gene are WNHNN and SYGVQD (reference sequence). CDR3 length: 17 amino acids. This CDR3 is CASSESGTGGGTDTQYF. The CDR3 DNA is TGCGCCAGCAGTGAGTCGGGGACAGGGGGCGGCACAGATACGCAGTATTTT.

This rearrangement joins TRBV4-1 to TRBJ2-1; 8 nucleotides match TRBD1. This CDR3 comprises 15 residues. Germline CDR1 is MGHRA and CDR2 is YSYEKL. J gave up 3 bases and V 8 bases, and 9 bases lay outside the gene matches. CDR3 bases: TGCGCCAGCGGCCCGGACAGGGCAATCTACAATGAGCAGTTCTTC. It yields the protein CASGPDRAIYNEQFF.

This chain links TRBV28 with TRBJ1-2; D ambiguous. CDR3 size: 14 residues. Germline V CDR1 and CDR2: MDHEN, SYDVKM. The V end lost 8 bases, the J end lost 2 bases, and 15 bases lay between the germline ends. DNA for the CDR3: TGTGCCAGCTCAAACCCTACCCCGAACTATGGCTACACCTTC. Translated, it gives CASSNPTPNYGYTF.

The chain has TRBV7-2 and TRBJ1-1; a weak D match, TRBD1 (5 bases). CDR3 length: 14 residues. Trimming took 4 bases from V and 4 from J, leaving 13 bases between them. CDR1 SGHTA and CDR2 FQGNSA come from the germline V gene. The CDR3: CASSYSSGRTEAFF. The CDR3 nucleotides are TGTGCCAGCAGCTACTCATCAGGGCGCACTGAAGCTTTCTTT.

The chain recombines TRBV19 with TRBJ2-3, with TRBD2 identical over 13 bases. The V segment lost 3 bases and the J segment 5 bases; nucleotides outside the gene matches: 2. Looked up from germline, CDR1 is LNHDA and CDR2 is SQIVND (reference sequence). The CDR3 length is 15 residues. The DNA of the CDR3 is TGTGCCAGTAGTATGGGACTAGCGGGGCGAGATACGCAGTATTTT. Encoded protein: CASSMGLAGRDTQYF.

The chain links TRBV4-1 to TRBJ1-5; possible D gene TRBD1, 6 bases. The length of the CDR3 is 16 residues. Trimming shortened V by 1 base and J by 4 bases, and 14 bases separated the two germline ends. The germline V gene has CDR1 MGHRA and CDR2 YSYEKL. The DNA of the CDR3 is TGCGCCAGCAGCCAAGGTCGGGACACCCTGAATCAGCCCCAGCATTTT. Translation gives CASSQGRDTLNQPQHF.

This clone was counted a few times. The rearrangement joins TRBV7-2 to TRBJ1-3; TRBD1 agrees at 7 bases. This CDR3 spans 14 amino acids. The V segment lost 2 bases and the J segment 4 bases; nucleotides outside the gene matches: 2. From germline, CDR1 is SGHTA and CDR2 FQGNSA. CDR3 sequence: CASSLRQGGNTIYF. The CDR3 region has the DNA TGTGCCAGCAGCTTACGACAGGGCGGAAACACCATATATTTT.